These 9 T cell receptor beta chains came from one sample sequenced in a study of technical replicates of blood from a handful of donors. Libraries were prepared by immunoSEQ multiplex PCR; TCRdb keeps only in-frame clonotypes and omits some of them. Of 75,000 to 90,000 clones listed, roughly 96% are singletons. The sample was T cells isolated from PBMCs. Every receptor here comes from a human donor in good health.

This sequence joins TRBV27 and TRBJ2-1; D ambiguous. V shed 4 bases and J shed 2 bases, with 3 bases lying between them. Germline-derived CDR1 and CDR2 are MNHEY and SMNVEV (reference sequence). The CDR3 totals 12 residues. For the CDR3, the DNA is TGTGCCAGCAGTTCCGCCTACAATGAGCAGTTCTTC. Its protein product is CASSSAYNEQFF.

The chain couples TRBV6-1 to TRBJ2-7; TRBD2 is a possible D gene (5 bases). The CDR3 loop spans 14 amino acids. Germline V gene sequence: CDR1 MNHNS, CDR2 SASEGT. Trimming shortened V by 2 bases and J by 2 bases, and 10 bases separated the two germline ends. The CDR3, as DNA: TGTGCCAGCAGTGAAATAAGCGGACCCTACGAGCAGTACTTC. It translates to CASSEISGPYEQYF.

This rearrangement joins TRBV11-1 to TRBJ2-7, with TRBD1 as a possible D gene (6 bases). Germline V gene lookup returns CDR1 SGHAT and CDR2 FQDESV (reference sequence). The CDR3 consists of 13 residues. V lost 4 bases and J lost 6, with 13 bases in between. In DNA form, the CDR3 reads TGTGCCAGCAGCTCGCGAACAGGGACCGAGCAGTACTTC. Amino acids: CASSSRTGTEQYF.

The rearrangement uses TRBV28 and TRBJ2-7, with D perhaps matching TRBD2 (5 bases). Germline loops: CDR1 MDHEN, CDR2 SYDVKM. This CDR3 has 14 residues. The V and J ends lost 3 bases and 2 bases respectively, with 11 bases between them. CDR3 in amino acids: CASSFEGLPYEQYF. In DNA, the CDR3 is TGTGCCAGCAGTTTCGAGGGATTACCCTACGAGCAGTACTTC. Drawing the rest from reference TRBV28 and TRBJ2-7, the complete variable domain is DVKVTQSSRYLVKRTGEKVFLECVQDMDHENMFWYRQDPGLGLRLIYFSYDVKMKEKGDIPEGYSVSREKKERFSLILESASTNQTSMYLCASSFEGLPYEQYFGPGTRLTVT.

This chain uses TRBV13 with TRBJ2-7, with no clear D. The V end lost 7 bases, the J end lost 1 base, and 11 bases lay between the germline ends. This CDR3 spans 13 amino acids. Per the germline V gene, CDR1 is PRHDT and CDR2 is FYEKMQ (reference sequence). This chain's CDR3 is CASTETPSYEQYF. For the CDR3, the DNA is TGTGCCAGCACCGAGACTCCATCCTACGAGCAGTACTTC. Variable domain in full (rest from reference TRBV13 and TRBJ2-7): AAGVIQSPRHLIKEKRETATLKCYPIPRHDTVYWYQQGPGQDPQFLISFYEKMQSDKGSIPDRFSAQQFSDYHSELNMSSLELGDSALYFCASTETPSYEQYFGPGTRLTVT.

The V gene is TRBV27, the J gene TRBJ2-3; 7 nucleotides match TRBD2. J was trimmed by 2 bases and V by 5 bases; bases with no gene match: 10. The CDR3 sequence is 16 residues long. Germline CDR1 reads MNHEY; CDR2 reads SMNVEV (reference sequence). For the CDR3, the DNA is TGTGCCAGCAGTCTTGACGGGGGGATATTCACAGATACGCAGTATTTT. Translation gives CASSLDGGIFTDTQYF.

The rearrangement uses TRBV15 and TRBJ1-2; 7 bases match TRBD1. The V segment lost 5 bases and the J segment 2 bases; nucleotides outside the gene matches: 5. The length of the CDR3 is 14 residues. Germline V gene lookup returns CDR1 LNHNV and CDR2 YYDKDF (reference sequence). The CDR3 DNA sequence: TGTGCCACCAGCCCGGGACAGACCAACTATGGCTACACCTTC. Translating it yields CATSPGQTNYGYTF.

The chain is built from TRBV19 and TRBJ2-1, with 9 positions matching TRBD2. Germline V lookup: CDR1 LNHDA, CDR2 SQIVND (reference sequence). The CDR3 totals 14 residues. V lost 10 bases, J lost 8 bases, and 12 bases stayed unmatched. CDR3 loop: CATRGAGGPHEQFF. The CDR3 DNA follows: TGTGCCACTCGAGGGGCGGGAGGGCCCCATGAGCAGTTCTTC.

V and J are TRBV11-2 and TRBJ2-7, with TRBD2 identical over 8 bases. Germline V gene lookup returns CDR1 SGHAT and CDR2 FQNNGV. V shed 4 bases and J 3 bases; nucleotides not matched to a gene: 8. The CDR3 loop spans 15 amino acids. The CDR3 bases are TGTGCCAGCAGCTCTTCCGGGACTAGGGTCTACGAGCAGTACTTC. Protein product: CASSSSGTRVYEQYF.